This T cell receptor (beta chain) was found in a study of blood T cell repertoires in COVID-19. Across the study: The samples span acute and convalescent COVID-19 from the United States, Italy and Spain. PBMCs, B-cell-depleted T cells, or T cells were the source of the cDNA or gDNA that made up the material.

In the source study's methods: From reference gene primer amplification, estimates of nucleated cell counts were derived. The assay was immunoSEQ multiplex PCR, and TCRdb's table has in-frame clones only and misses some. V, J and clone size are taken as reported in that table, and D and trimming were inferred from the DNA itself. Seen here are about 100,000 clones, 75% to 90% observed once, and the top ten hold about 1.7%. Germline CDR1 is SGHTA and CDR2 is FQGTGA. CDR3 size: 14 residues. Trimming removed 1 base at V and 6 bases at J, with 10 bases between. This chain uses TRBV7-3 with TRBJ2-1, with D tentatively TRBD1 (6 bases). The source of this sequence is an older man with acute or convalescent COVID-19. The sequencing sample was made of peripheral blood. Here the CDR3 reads CASSLMGTTNEQFF. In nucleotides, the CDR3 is TGTGCCAGCAGCTTAATGGGGACAACCAATGAGCAGTTCTTC.